This T cell receptor (beta chain) was sequenced in a study of blood T cell repertoires in COVID-19. On the study more broadly: Material from acute and convalescent COVID-19 was sourced from the United States, Italy and Spain. T cells, B-cell-depleted T cells, or PBMCs provided the cDNA or gDNA that served as material.

The CDR3 is made up of 14 amino acids. Germline values: CDR1 MGHRA, CDR2 YSYEKL. Trimming at V came to 4 bases and at J to 5 bases, leaving 5 bases not matched to a gene. Some clones are missing from TCRdb's copy, which holds only in-frame ones; the method was immunoSEQ multiplex PCR. The sample yields 250,000 to 300,000 clones, approximately 91% seen once. In this sample, this clone turned up once. The source is a man aged 45-65 years with acute or convalescent COVID-19. Sequencing input: peripheral blood. The chain combines TRBV4-1 with TRBJ2-3; 8 nucleotides align to TRBD2. The CDR3 DNA reads TGCGCCAGCAGCCTCGGGGGGGCTAAAGATACGCAGTATTTT. Amino acids: CASSLGGAKDTQYF.